Listed here are 32 T cell receptor beta chains from one sample, sequenced in a study of T cell changes during pregnancy in multiple sclerosis (dated by TCRdb to the late 2010s). The library was prepared using the immunoSEQ multiplex PCR assay. As stored in TCRdb, this immuneACCESS dataset retains in-frame rearrangements with V and J assigned. A fraction of the clones does not appear; measured against another copy, unresolved V genes explain less than half of the discrepancy, and the remainder lacks a known reason. The sample table records 35,000 to 50,000 clones; roughly 90% of these occur just once. The biggest ten clones account for 5.5% to 8% of the sample. Sequencing used CD8+ T cells from peripheral blood mononuclear cells, obtained in the third trimester of pregnancy. These receptors all come from a female donor with multiple sclerosis, enrolled in a pregnancy study.

V and J are TRBV28 and TRBJ2-7; 9 bases map to TRBD2. J lost 3 bases, V lost 3 bases, and 6 bases had no gene match. Germline-derived CDR1 and CDR2 are MDHEN and SYDVKM. The CDR3 is made up of 15 amino acids. CDR3 sequence reads: CASSFSSGIHYEQYF. DNA for the CDR3: TGTGCCAGCAGTTTTTCTAGCGGGATCCACTACGAGCAGTACTTC.

The chain carries TRBV4-1 and TRBJ2-1; D is undetermined. Looked up from germline, CDR1 is MGHRA and CDR2 is YSYEKL. The CDR3 totals 12 residues. V lost 6 bases, J lost 5 bases, and 8 bases lay in between. The CDR3 sequence is CASRGRNNEQFF. The CDR3 DNA sequence: TGCGCCAGCAGGGGCAGAAACAATGAGCAGTTCTTC.

The chain employs TRBV7-2 and TRBJ1-1; TRBD1 might be the D (6 bases). CDR3 length: 19 amino acids. V lost 4 bases to trimming and J lost 0 bases, with 24 bases between them. Germline V gene lookup returns CDR1 SGHTA and CDR2 FQGNSA. The CDR3 region has the DNA TGTGCCAGCAGCTACCATCCTGAGACAGGTTTGGCCATGAACACTGAAGCTTTCTTT. Its protein product is CASSYHPETGLAMNTEAFF.

The chain carries TRBV5-5 and TRBJ2-7, with 7 bases identical to TRBD1. This CDR3 contains 16 residues. Germline V CDR1 and CDR2: SGHKS, YYEKEE (reference sequence). V gave up 2 bases and J gave up 3 bases; unmatched junction bases: 11. CDR3 loop: CASSFPTGDRDYEQYF. CDR3 coding DNA: TGTGCCAGCAGCTTCCCTACTGGAGACAGGGACTACGAGCAGTACTTC.

This chain uses TRBV27 with TRBJ2-1, with TRBD1 identical over 7 bases. After removal of 7 bases from V and 0 bases from J, the junction contained 6 bases not matched to a gene. The V gene's germline CDR1 is MNHEY and CDR2 SMNVEV (reference sequence). The CDR3 is 15 amino acids. CDR3 loop: CASTMTGSSYNEQFF. The CDR3 bases are TGTGCCAGCACCATGACAGGGAGCTCCTACAATGAGCAGTTCTTC.

V usage is TRBV9 and J usage is TRBJ2-2; tentative D call: TRBD2 (7 bases). CDR1 is SGDLS and CDR2 is YYNGEE in the germline V gene. Trimming removed 0 bases at V and 3 bases at J, with 15 bases between. CDR3 length: 17 amino acids. The CDR3 DNA follows: TGTGCCAGCAGCGTAGAGTTCGGGGGGCCTTACACCGGGGAGCTGTTTTTT. Its protein product is CASSVEFGGPYTGELFF. Supplemented by reference TRBV9 and TRBJ2-2, the full variable domain reads DSGVTQTPKHLITATGQRVTLRCSPRSGDLSVYWYQQSLDQGLQFLIQYYNGEERAKGNILERFSAQQFPDLHSELNLSSLELGDSALYFCASSVEFGGPYTGELFFGEGSRLTVL.

CDR3 DNA: TGTGCCAGCAGCTTAATCGGGGGCGGGACTAGCGGGATCAACAATGAGCAGTTCTTC. It encodes CASSLIGGGTSGINNEQFF. This chain connects TRBV7-3 to TRBJ2-1; 13 bases align to TRBD2. This CDR3 is built from 19 residues. Trimming removed 1 base from V and 5 bases from J; junction bases left unmatched: 11. In germline, CDR1 is SGHTA, CDR2 FQGTGA.

The V and J genes are TRBV4-2 and TRBJ2-7; TRBD1 matches at 10 bases. Germline CDR1 LGHNA, CDR2 YNFKEQ. The V and J ends lost 3 bases and 2 bases, in that order; junction bases with no gene match: 10. The CDR3 covers 17 residues. In DNA form, the CDR3 reads TGTGCCAGCAGCCATGAAACCGGGACAGGGGCTACCTACGAGCAGTACTTC. Translated, it gives CASSHETGTGATYEQYF.

This rearrangement joins TRBV7-9 to TRBJ1-2, with D perhaps TRBD1 (5 bases). V was cut by 0 bases and J by 4 bases, with 15 bases left in between. The CDR3 extends over 16 amino acids. In germline, CDR1 is SEHNR, CDR2 FQNEAQ (reference sequence). For the CDR3, the DNA is TGTGCCAGCAGCTTAGCCCTCGGACAAGAGGCCTATGGCTACACCTTC. It translates to CASSLALGQEAYGYTF.

This rearrangement joins TRBV6-5 to TRBJ2-3; no definite D call. Trimming took 4 bases from V and 6 from J, leaving 11 bases between them. Germline V lookup: CDR1 MNHEY, CDR2 SVGAGI. The CDR3 is 13 amino acids. Here the CDR3 reads CASSSTVSDTQYF. The CDR3 DNA reads as TGTGCCAGCAGTTCGACTGTCTCGGATACGCAGTATTTT.

This chain links TRBV7-9 with TRBJ1-4; tentative D call: TRBD1 (5 bases). The CDR3 spans 17 residues. Trimming stripped 1 base from V and 1 base from J, with 13 bases between. CDR1 SEHNR and CDR2 FQNEAQ come from the germline V gene (reference sequence). The CDR3 coding sequence is TGTGCCAGCAGCTTAGAGGGGATCGACAGAACTAATGAAAAACTGTTTTTT. Its translation: CASSLEGIDRTNEKLFF.

The chain couples TRBV29-1 to TRBJ1-1, with 9 positions matching TRBD1. The V and J ends lost 5 bases and 6 bases, in that order; junction bases with no gene match: 4. CDR1 and CDR2 from the germline V gene are SQVTM and ANQGSEA. The CDR3 is 12 residues long. Here the CDR3 DNA reads TGCAGCGTTAGGACAGGGGAGCCTGAAGCTTTCTTT. It codes for CSVRTGEPEAFF.

The rearrangement joins TRBV6-5 to TRBJ2-5; 9 positions agree with TRBD2. Germline V CDR1 and CDR2: MNHEY, SVGAGI. V was pared by 3 bases and J by 5 bases, with 7 bases of the junction left unmatched. The CDR3 is made up of 15 amino acids. As DNA, the CDR3 is TGTGCCAGCAGTTATGGGGGACTAGCATTGGAGACCCAGTACTTC. This codes for CASSYGGLALETQYF.

Only a few counts were recorded for this clone. The sample contains more than one DNA sequence encoding this CDR3. This sequence joins TRBV7-3 and TRBJ1-1; possible D gene TRBD1, 6 bases. The V end lost 2 bases, the J end lost 4 bases, and 11 bases lay between the germline ends. Germline V gene lookup returns CDR1 SGHTA and CDR2 FQGTGA. The CDR3 length is 14 residues. CDR3 DNA sequence: TGTGCCAGCAGCTTAGTTGGGGGCCGCACTGAAGCTTTCTTT. Translated, it gives CASSLVGGRTEAFF.

The genes are TRBV4-3 and TRBJ2-1, with D possibly matching TRBD1 (5 bases). Germline loops: CDR1 LGHNA, CDR2 YSLEER. The CDR3 covers 14 residues. Trimming stripped 1 base from V and 7 bases from J, with 11 bases between. The CDR3 DNA follows: TGCGCCAGCAGCCAAGTGGCACAGGTGAATGAGCAGTTCTTC. It specifies CASSQVAQVNEQFF.

The rearrangement joins TRBV7-2 to TRBJ2-7, with 8 bases matching TRBD2. V lost 5 bases and J lost 6; bases outside the gene matches: 9. The CDR3 runs 14 residues. Germline V lookup: CDR1 SGHTA, CDR2 FQGNSA. CDR3 amino acids: CASSPGLGYREQYF. In DNA form, the CDR3 reads TGTGCCAGCAGCCCGGGACTAGGTTATCGCGAGCAGTACTTC.

The V and J genes are TRBV6-5 and TRBJ2-3, with TRBD2 matching 9 bases. The CDR3 is 14 amino acids. Germline CDR1 is MNHEY and CDR2 is SVGAGI. J was trimmed by 6 bases and V by 3 bases; bases with no gene match: 4. CDR3 DNA sequence: TGTGCCAGCAGTTATTTAGCGGGAGCTGATACGCAGTATTTT. It encodes CASSYLAGADTQYF.

This sequence joins TRBV6-5 and TRBJ2-7; tentative D call: TRBD2 (5 bases). The CDR3 spans 16 residues. V lost 0 bases to trimming and J lost 2 bases, with 14 bases between them. Germline values: CDR1 MNHEY, CDR2 SVGAGI. The CDR3 region is CASSYSTGEFPYEQYF. The CDR3 DNA reads TGTGCCAGCAGTTACTCGACTGGGGAGTTCCCCTACGAGCAGTACTTC.

The rearrangement links TRBV4-3 to TRBJ1-1; TRBD1 might be the D (5 bases). Germline CDR1 LGHNA, CDR2 YSLEER. The V gene lost 0 bases and the J gene lost 3 bases, with 20 bases spanning the gap. This CDR3 region has 18 residues. DNA of the CDR3: TGCGCCAGCAGCCAAGATCTCTTGTCGGGGGGAGTATACACTGAAGCTTTCTTT. Its translation: CASSQDLLSGGVYTEAFF.

The chain uses TRBV12-5 and TRBJ2-5; TRBD1 agrees at 9 bases. The CDR3 is 15 amino acids. Germline V gene lookup returns CDR1 LGHNT and CDR2 FRNRAP. The V segment lost 3 bases and the J segment 5 bases; nucleotides outside the gene matches: 7. CDR3 DNA: TGTGCTAGTGGTTTTTTACAGGGGGCTGTGGAGACCCAGTACTTC. The encoded protein is CASGFLQGAVETQYF.

The chain employs TRBV27 and TRBJ1-5; 7 bases are a match to TRBD1. This CDR3 spans 15 amino acids. The germline V gene has CDR1 MNHEY and CDR2 SMNVEV (reference sequence). Trimming at V came to 6 bases and at J to 3 bases, leaving 8 bases not matched to a gene. The CDR3 DNA reads as TGTGCCAGCAGGATGACAGGGTATAACAATCAGCCCCAGCATTTT. It yields the protein CASRMTGYNNQPQHF.

This rearrangement joins TRBV7-8 to TRBJ2-5, with 8 bases fitting TRBD1. This CDR3 has 16 amino acids. Germline V gene lookup returns CDR1 SGHVS and CDR2 FQNEAQ. Trimming at V came to 3 bases and at J to 0 bases, leaving 6 bases not matched to a gene. CDR3 sequence (DNA): TGTGCCAGCAGCTTTTCAGGGGGCGAGTACCAAGAGACCCAGTACTTC. Its protein product is CASSFSGGEYQETQYF.

The chain is built from TRBV30 and TRBJ2-1; 7 nucleotides match TRBD2. This CDR3 comprises 14 residues. J was trimmed by 4 bases and V by 0 bases; bases with no gene match: 3. CDR1 GTSNPN and CDR2 SVGIG come from the germline V gene (reference sequence). The chain's CDR3 is CAWSVQRGYNEQFF. CDR3 sequence (DNA): TGTGCCTGGAGTGTACAGCGGGGTTACAATGAGCAGTTCTTC.

This rearrangement joins TRBV9 to TRBJ1-2; weak D call: TRBD1 (6 bases). Per the germline V gene, CDR1 is SGDLS and CDR2 is YYNGEE. This CDR3 comprises 16 residues. V lost 0 bases and J 4 bases, leaving 16 bases between the germline ends. The CDR3 protein is CASSVGDTRNLYGYTF. The CDR3, as DNA: TGTGCCAGCAGCGTAGGGGACACTCGGAACCTCTATGGCTACACCTTC.

The chain employs TRBV7-9 and TRBJ1-1; D may be TRBD1 (5 bases). The CDR3 has 13 residues. Trimming took 0 bases from V and 4 from J, leaving 6 bases between them. Germline V gene lookup returns CDR1 SEHNR and CDR2 FQNEAQ (reference sequence). The CDR3 DNA reads TGTGCCAGCAGCTTAGCAGGGGTCACTGAAGCTTTCTTT. It encodes CASSLAGVTEAFF.

J is TRBJ2-3 and V is TRBV2; 8 bases agree with TRBD1. The ends lost 6 bases at V and 10 bases at J; junction bases unmatched: 12. The germline V gene encodes CDR1 SNHLY and CDR2 FYNNEI. The CDR3 totals 14 residues. The DNA of the CDR3 is TGTGCCAGCAGGGAACCGATCCGGACAGGGCCGCAGTATTTT. Protein sequence: CASREPIRTGPQYF.

The V gene is TRBV9, the J gene TRBJ2-1, with TRBD2 matching 8 bases. Germline V gene data show CDR1 as SGDLS and CDR2 as YYNGEE. This CDR3 spans 14 amino acids. Trimming took 3 bases from V and 2 from J; bases not matched to a gene: 1. CDR3 in amino acids: CASSDSGAYNEQFF. The CDR3 DNA reads TGTGCCAGCAGCGATAGCGGGGCCTACAATGAGCAGTTCTTC.

This sequence joins TRBV27 and TRBJ1-1; no clear D. The V gene's germline CDR1 is MNHEY and CDR2 SMNVEV (reference sequence). The length of the CDR3 is 15 residues. V was pared by 2 bases and J by 5 bases, with 15 bases between. This chain's CDR3 is CASSLPPFGVTEAFF. The CDR3 DNA sequence: TGTGCCAGCAGTTTACCTCCTTTCGGAGTAACTGAAGCTTTCTTT.

The chain recombines TRBV2 with TRBJ2-5; D is possibly TRBD2 (6 bases). The ends were cut back, 4 bases at V and 13 bases at J, with 10 bases in the middle. The CDR3 is 10 residues long. Germline loops: CDR1 SNHLY, CDR2 FYNNEI. The CDR3 spells CASSAAGWYF. The CDR3 DNA follows: TGTGCCAGCAGTGCCGCGGGATGGTACTTC. The whole variable domain, filled in from reference TRBV2 and TRBJ2-5, reads EPEVTQTPSHQVTQMGQEVILRCVPISNHLYFYWYRQILGQKVEFLVSFYNNEISEKSEIFDDQFSVERPDGSNFTLKIRSTKLEDSAMYFCASSAAGWYFGPGTRLLVL.

V usage is TRBV7-9 and J usage is TRBJ2-7, with D perhaps matching TRBD2 (6 bases). Germline V gene sequence: CDR1 SEHNR, CDR2 FQNEAQ (reference sequence). Trimming took 0 bases from V and 3 from J, leaving 12 bases between them. The CDR3 covers 15 residues. The DNA for the CDR3 is TGTGCCAGCAGCTTAGCTGCGGGACTCTACTACGAGCAGTACTTC. This encodes CASSLAAGLYYEQYF.

The chain has TRBV7-9 and TRBJ2-5; 9 bases are a match to TRBD2. J was trimmed by 0 bases and V by 1 base; bases with no gene match: 0. Germline V lookup: CDR1 SEHNR, CDR2 FQNEAQ (reference sequence). CDR3 length: 15 amino acids. CDR3 region: CASSLGLADQETQYF. The DNA for the CDR3 is TGTGCCAGCAGCTTAGGACTAGCGGACCAAGAGACCCAGTACTTC.

CDR3 nucleotides: TGCGCCAGCAGCCAAGAGAGGGTCAGACTATTCTACAATGAGCAGTTCTTC. It specifies CASSQERVRLFYNEQFF. The rearrangement uses TRBV4-1 and TRBJ2-1, with a weak D call TRBD2 (5 bases). CDR3 size: 17 residues. Germline V gene sequence: CDR1 MGHRA, CDR2 YSYEKL. The V gene lost 0 bases and the J gene lost 3 bases, with 15 bases spanning the gap.